The 14 T cell receptor beta chains given below trace back to one sample, sequenced in a study of cytomegalovirus exposure and HLA in healthy donors. With 60 Vbeta and 13 Jbeta primers, the PCR was carried out. Only in-frame clones appear in the TCRdb table, and some are missing; sequencing was by immunoSEQ multiplex PCR. Among more than 55,000 clones listed, roughly 68% were seen once. What was sequenced was PBMCs. The receptors stem from a woman aged 55 to 70 in good health and CMV-seropositive.

CDR3 loop: CASSLEASGTYEQYF. The CDR3 DNA reads TGTGCCAGCAGCTTAGAGGCTTCAGGGACCTACGAGCAGTACTTC. V gene TRBV7-3 combines with J gene TRBJ2-7; tentatively, D is TRBD1 (5 bases). V shed 2 bases and J shed 2 bases, with 13 bases lying between them. CDR3 length: 15 amino acids. Germline V lookup: CDR1 SGHTA, CDR2 FQGTGA.

The rearrangement joins TRBV18 to TRBJ1-4; 7 bases are shared with TRBD1. Losses at the gene ends were 6 bases for V and 5 bases for J; bases not matched to a gene: 6. Per germline, CDR1 KGHSH and CDR2 LQKENI. CDR3 size: 14 residues. The CDR3 DNA follows: TGTGCCAGCTCGCGGGACAGTGTAAATGAAAAACTGTTTTTT. It specifies CASSRDSVNEKLFF.

This clone has just a few counts. The CDR3 region is CASSESPQGLAGANVLTF. The CDR3 DNA is TGCGCCAGCAGTGAGTCGCCCCAGGGGTTGGCTGGGGCCAACGTCCTGACTTTC. The chain couples TRBV10-1 to TRBJ2-6; perhaps TRBD1 as D (6 bases). The CDR3 covers 18 residues. Trimming cost V 0 bases and J 2 bases, with 14 bases left between them. The germline CDR1 and CDR2 sequences are WNHNN and SYGVQD (reference sequence).

The rearrangement links TRBV10-3 to TRBJ2-7; weak D call: TRBD2 (5 bases). Germline values: CDR1 ENHRY, CDR2 SYGVKD. This CDR3 comprises 16 residues. Deletions cut 0 bases from V and 3 bases from J, with 15 bases between. CDR3 sequence reads: CAISESVGKGGYEQYF. The CDR3 DNA reads as TGTGCCATCAGTGAGTCGGTCGGGAAGGGTGGCTACGAGCAGTACTTC.

The chain joins TRBV7-3 to TRBJ2-7, with unresolved D. The CDR3 spans 13 residues. CDR1 and CDR2 from the germline V gene are SGHTA and FQGTGA. The ends were cut back, 1 base at V and 4 bases at J, with 8 bases in the middle. The CDR3 reads CASSLSTEYEQYF. As DNA, the CDR3 is TGTGCCAGCAGCTTAAGCACTGAGTACGAGCAGTACTTC.

The chain couples TRBV2 to TRBJ1-5; no firm D call. The CDR3 extends over 12 amino acids. Looked up from germline, CDR1 is SNHLY and CDR2 is FYNNEI. Trimming took off 7 bases at V and 2 bases at J, with 6 bases between the two ends. CDR3 bases: TGTGCCAGCAAACGGGGCAATCAGCCCCAGCATTTT. Encoded protein: CASKRGNQPQHF. The whole variable domain, remainder taken from reference TRBV2 and TRBJ1-5, is EPEVTQTPSHQVTQMGQEVILRCVPISNHLYFYWYRQILGQKVEFLVSFYNNEISEKSEIFDDQFSVERPDGSNFTLKIRSTKLEDSAMYFCASKRGNQPQHFGDGTRLSIL.

The V gene is TRBV19, the J gene TRBJ1-3; D is unclear. Looked up from germline, CDR1 is LNHDA and CDR2 is SQIVND (reference sequence). Trimming removed 6 bases at V and 1 base at J, with 13 bases between. This CDR3 region has 15 residues. In DNA form, the CDR3 reads TGTGCCAGTAGGCACGCAGGCCTATCTGGAAACACCATATATTTT. It encodes CASRHAGLSGNTIYF.

This rearrangement joins TRBV6-4 to TRBJ1-1; D possibly corresponds to TRBD1 (6 bases). V lost 2 bases and J lost 1, with 17 bases in between. Germline V gives CDR1 MRHNA, CDR2 SNTAGT. This CDR3 is built from 17 residues. DNA of the CDR3: TGTGCCAGCAGTGACCAGGGGAGCTCCCGGCGGAACACTGAAGCTTTCTTT. Protein product: CASSDQGSSRRNTEAFF.

The chain combines TRBV4-2 with TRBJ2-7, with D hard to call. The germline CDR1 and CDR2 sequences are LGHNA and YNFKEQ. The V and J ends lost 0 bases and 5 bases respectively, with 8 bases between them. There are 13 residues in the CDR3. For the CDR3, the DNA is TGTGCCAGCAGCCAAGAGGCCCCCAACGAGCAGTACTTC. Translating gives CASSQEAPNEQYF.

This clone was counted only a few times. The conserved phenylalanine or tryptophan is not found at the CDR3 terminus, so this likely reflects a read error. CDR3 region: CASSLPTSGWDGTDTQYC. In DNA form, the CDR3 reads TGTGCCAGCAGCTTGCCGACTAGCGGGTGGGATGGCACAGATACCCAGTATTGT. V gene TRBV5-6 combines with J gene TRBJ2-3, with 10 bases identical to TRBD2. Looked up from germline, CDR1 is SGHDT and CDR2 is YYEEEE. The CDR3 contains 18 residues.

The rearrangement joins TRBV5-6 to TRBJ1-4; TRBD1 agrees at 10 bases. The germline gives CDR1 SGHDT, CDR2 YYEEEE. The trim removed 4 bases at V and 3 bases at J, leaving 6 bases unmatched. The CDR3 is 16 amino acids. CDR3 region: CASSVGTGVPNEKLFF. The CDR3 DNA reads as TGTGCCAGCAGCGTAGGGACAGGGGTACCTAATGAAAAACTGTTTTTT.

Note on this clone: Likely a read error: the CDR3 ends without its conserved phenylalanine or tryptophan. CDR3: CASSLAEANEKLFV. The CDR3 region has the DNA TGTGCCAGCAGCTTAGCCGAGGCTAATGAAAAACTGTTTGTT. The V call is TRBV7-9, the J call TRBJ1-4; no clear D. V was trimmed by 0 bases and J by 3 bases, leaving 5 bases between them. This CDR3 comprises 14 residues. The germline V gene has CDR1 SEHNR and CDR2 FQNEAQ (reference sequence).

The chain carries TRBV19 and TRBJ2-1; D is undetermined. Trimming left V 5 bases short and J 5 bases short, with 16 bases between. This CDR3 spans 15 amino acids. The V gene's germline CDR1 is LNHDA and CDR2 SQIVND (reference sequence). This chain's CDR3 is CASSSGSLSHNEQFF. CDR3 in DNA: TGTGCCAGTAGTTCCGGGTCCCTTTCGCACAATGAGCAGTTCTTC.

The V call is TRBV7-2, the J call TRBJ2-7; possibly TRBD2 for D (5 bases). Germline V gene sequence: CDR1 SGHTA, CDR2 FQGNSA. The ends were cut back, 4 bases at V and 2 bases at J, with 18 bases in the middle. The CDR3 runs to 16 residues. CDR3 bases: TGTGCCAGCAGCTCCGTATTTGGTAGCGAGACCTACGAGCAGTACTTC. Protein product: CASSSVFGSETYEQYF.